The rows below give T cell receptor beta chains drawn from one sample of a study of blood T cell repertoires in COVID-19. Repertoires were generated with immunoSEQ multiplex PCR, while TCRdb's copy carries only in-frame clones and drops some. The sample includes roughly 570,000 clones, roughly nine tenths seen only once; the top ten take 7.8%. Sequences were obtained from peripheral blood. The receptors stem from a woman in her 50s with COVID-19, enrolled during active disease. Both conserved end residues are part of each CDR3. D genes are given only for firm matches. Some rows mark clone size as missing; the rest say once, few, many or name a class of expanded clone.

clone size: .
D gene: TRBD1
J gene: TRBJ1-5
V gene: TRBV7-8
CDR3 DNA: TGTGCCAGCAGTGGGACAGGGAATCAGCCCCAGCATTTT
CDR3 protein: CASSGTGNQPQHF

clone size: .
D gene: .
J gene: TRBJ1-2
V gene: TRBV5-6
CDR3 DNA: TGTGCCAGCGCCACTTCAAGAGGGGGCTACACCTTC
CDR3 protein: CASATSRGGYTF

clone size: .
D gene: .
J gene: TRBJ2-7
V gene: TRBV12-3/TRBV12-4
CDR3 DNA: TGTGCCAGCAGTTTTGTAATCCACGAGCAGTACTTC
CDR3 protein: CASSFVIHEQYF

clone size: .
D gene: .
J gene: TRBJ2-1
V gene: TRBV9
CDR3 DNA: TGTGCCAGCAGCGTAGGGGCTGGAGGTCCCTCTGACTCCTACAATGAGCAGTTCTTC
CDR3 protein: CASSVGAGGPSDSYNEQFF

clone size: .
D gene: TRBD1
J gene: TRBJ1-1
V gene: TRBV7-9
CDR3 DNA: TGTGCCAGCAGCTTTAGGACAGGAGAACGGTTCACTGAAGCTTTCTTT
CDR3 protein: CASSFRTGERFTEAFF

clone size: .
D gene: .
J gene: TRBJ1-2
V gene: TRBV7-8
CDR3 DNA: TGTGCCAGCAGCTTCTCCGGGGGGGGGCACTATGGCTACACCTTC
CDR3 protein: CASSFSGGGHYGYTF

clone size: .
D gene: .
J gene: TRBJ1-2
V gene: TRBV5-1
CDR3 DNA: TGCGCCAGCAGCCCCGGGGAGACTAACTATGGCTACACCTTC
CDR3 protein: CASSPGETNYGYTF

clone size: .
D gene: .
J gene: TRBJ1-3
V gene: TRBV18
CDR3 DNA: TGTGCCAGCTCACCCTCACGGAGTCCCTCTGGAAACACCATATATTTT
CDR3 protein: CASSPSRSPSGNTIYF

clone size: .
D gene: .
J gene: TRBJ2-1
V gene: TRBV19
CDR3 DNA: TGTGCCAGTAGTATGGGCGGGTACAATGAGCAGTTCTTC
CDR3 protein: CASSMGGYNEQFF

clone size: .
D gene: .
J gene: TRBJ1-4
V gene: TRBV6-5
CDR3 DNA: TGTGCCAGCAGTTACTCGGGGGCTGATAATGAAAAACTGTTTTTT
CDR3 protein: CASSYSGADNEKLFF

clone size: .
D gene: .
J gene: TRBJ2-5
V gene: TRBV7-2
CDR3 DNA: TGTGCCAGCAGCTTACGGCCTAGCGCCCTACAAGAGACCCAGTACTTC
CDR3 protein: CASSLRPSALQETQYF

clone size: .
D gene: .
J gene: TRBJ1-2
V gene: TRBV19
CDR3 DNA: TGTGCCAGTAGTCTCGGACATTTCAACTATGGCTACACCTTC
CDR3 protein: CASSLGHFNYGYTF

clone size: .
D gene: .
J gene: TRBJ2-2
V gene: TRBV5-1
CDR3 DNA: TGCGCCAGCAGCTTAGGCAGGCCTAACACCGGGGAGCTGTTTTTT
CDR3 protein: CASSLGRPNTGELFF

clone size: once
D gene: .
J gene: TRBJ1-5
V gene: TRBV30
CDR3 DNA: TGTGCCTGGAGTGTAGGAAGAGGGTGGCTTAGCAATCAGCCCCAGCATTTT
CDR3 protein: CAWSVGRGWLSNQPQHF

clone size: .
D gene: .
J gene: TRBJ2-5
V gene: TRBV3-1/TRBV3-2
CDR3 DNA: TGTGCCAGCAGCCCCCTACTCCGATCACCCCAGTACTTC
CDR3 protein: CASSPLLRSPQYF

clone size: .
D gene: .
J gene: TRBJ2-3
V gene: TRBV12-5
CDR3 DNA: TGTGCTAGTGGTTTGGTACTTTCGGGGTTCACAGATACGCAGTATTTT
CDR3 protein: CASGLVLSGFTDTQYF